This paragraph covers one T cell receptor (beta chain) sequence. This entry belongs to a study of shared clonotypes between healthy human individuals. Method: immunoSEQ multiplex PCR; TCRdb's copy keeps in-frame clones and lacks some. Counted here are 1.6 million or so clones, less than 99% occurring once; the ten biggest clones make up about 0.4%. Germline loops: CDR1 MGHRA, CDR2 YSYEKL. The CDR3 consists of 16 residues. V lost 4 bases, J lost 10 bases, and 25 bases lay in between. Sample: naive CD4+ T cells sorted from blood. Subset noted: CD45RA+ positively selected. The chain carries TRBV4-1 and TRBJ1-1, with D possibly being TRBD1 (5 bases). The sequence derives from a man aged 25 to 40 in good health. CDR3 sequence (DNA): TGCGCCAGCAGCCTCGCGGGGGGGGATGGTAAGGCGAGAGCTTTCTTT. This gives the protein CASSLAGGDGKARAFF.